Listed below are T cell receptor beta chains from one sample, sequenced in a study of cytomegalovirus exposure and HLA in healthy donors. Data came from immunoSEQ multiplex PCR; TCRdb stores just in-frame clones and leaves some out. This repertoire shows 95,000 to 100,000 clones, over 65% found once; its top ten account for approximately 15%. Material: PBMCs. The receptors stem from a man in his sixties in good health and CMV-seropositive. The CDR3 runs from the conserved cysteine through the conserved F or W. The D gene is left open where the match is weak. Clone size is shown for a subset of rows, as once, few, many or a class of expanded clone.

. | TRBJ1-2 | . | TRBV27 | CASRTAQPPYYGYTF | TGTGCCAGCAGAACGGCACAGCCTCCTTACTATGGCTACACCTTC
TRBD2 | TRBJ2-3 | . | TRBV9 | CASSYSGGAPDTQYF | TGTGCCAGCAGCTATAGCGGGGGGGCCCCAGATACGCAGTATTTT
TRBD1 | TRBJ1-5 | few | TRBV6-5 | CASSYSQGGRQPQHF | TGTGCCAGCAGTTACTCGCAGGGGGGACGGCAGCCCCAGCATTTT
. | TRBJ2-2 | once | TRBV7-3 | CASSFRAGRTGELFF | TGTGCCAGCAGCTTTAGGGCGGGGCGCACCGGGGAGCTGTTTTTT
TRBD2 | TRBJ2-5 | . | TRBV27 | CASSVMGGTQETQYF | TGTGCCAGCAGTGTTATGGGGGGGACTCAGGAGACCCAGTACTTC
. | TRBJ2-3 | few | TRBV27 | CASSFYRRGLPPDTQYF | TGTGCCAGCAGTTTCTATAGGAGAGGACTCCCACCAGATACGCAGTATTTT
TRBD2 | TRBJ2-1 | . | TRBV10-3 | CAISESLAGAIYNEQFF | TGTGCCATCAGTGAGTCCCTAGCGGGGGCTATCTACAATGAGCAGTTCTTC
. | TRBJ2-7 | . | TRBV5-1 | CASSLSDEQYF | TGCGCCAGCAGCTTGAGCGACGAGCAGTACTTC
. | TRBJ2-7 | . | TRBV2 | CASSSTGPPSYEQYF | TGTGCCAGCAGTTCCACAGGGCCACCTTCCTACGAGCAGTACTTC
. | TRBJ2-7 | . | TRBV6-1 | CASRRVAVSYEQYF | TGTGCCAGCAGACGGGTTGCTGTGTCCTACGAGCAGTACTTC
. | TRBJ2-5 | . | TRBV30 | CAWSEAGRRTQGTQYF | TGTGCCTGGAGTGAGGCGGGAAGGAGAACTCAGGGGACCCAGTACTTC
. | TRBJ1-3 | few | TRBV19 | CASSIYQGPSGNTIYF | TGTGCCAGTAGTATCTATCAGGGGCCCTCTGGAAACACCATATATTTT
. | TRBJ1-2 | few | TRBV12-2 | CASRFLLPCLGYTF | TGTGCAAGTCGCTTCCTACTACCTTGCCTAGGCTACACCTTC
TRBD2 | TRBJ2-7 | . | TRBV27 | CASSLRSGGGEQYF | TGTGCCAGCAGTTTACGAAGCGGGGGTGGCGAGCAGTACTTC
. | TRBJ1-5 | . | TRBV9 | CASSVGQGGQPQHF | TGTGCCAGCAGCGTAGGCCAGGGAGGGCAGCCCCAGCATTTT
. | TRBJ1-5 | . | TRBV7-8 | CASSSDRRRQPQHF | TGTGCCAGCAGCTCAGACAGGCGTCGTCAGCCCCAGCATTTT
. | TRBJ1-2 | . | TRBV5-6 | CASSYTSGGYTF | TGTGCCAGCAGCTACACATCCGGGGGCTACACCTTC
. | TRBJ2-7 | . | TRBV9 | CASSVDGSGLWSYEQYF | TGTGCCAGCAGCGTAGATGGGTCAGGCCTGTGGTCCTACGAGCAGTACTTC
TRBD1 | TRBJ2-7 | few | TRBV11-1 | CASSLRRGSYEQYF | TGTGCCAGCAGCTTACGCAGGGGGTCCTACGAGCAGTACTTC
. | TRBJ1-1 | . | TRBV6-5 | CASSSQAEAFF | TGTGCCAGCAGTTCGCAGGCTGAAGCTTTCTTT
TRBD1 | TRBJ1-2 | . | TRBV4-1 | CASSQSEQGTNGYTF | TGCGCCAGCAGCCAGTCGGAACAGGGGACAAATGGCTACACCTTC
. | TRBJ2-7 | few | TRBV28 | CASIKRQDPSHEQYF | TGTGCCAGCATCAAAAGACAGGACCCATCCCACGAGCAGTACTTC
. | TRBJ1-1 | . | TRBV9 | CASSVDARGSGGAFF | TGTGCCAGCAGCGTAGACGCCCGGGGATCCGGAGGAGCTTTCTTT
. | TRBJ2-1 | . | TRBV27 | CASSFRQNNEQFF | TGTGCCAGCAGTTTCCGACAGAACAATGAGCAGTTCTTC
. | TRBJ1-2 | . | TRBV5-1 | CASSDTNYGYTF | TGCGCCAGCAGCGACACAAACTATGGCTACACCTTC
. | TRBJ2-4 | . | TRBV5-8 | CASSHGEQYF | TGTGCCAGCAGCCACGGGGAGCAGTACTTC
. | TRBJ2-3 | . | TRBV5-6 | CTSTTARGIVTQYF | TGTACCAGCACCACCGCCAGGGGAATAGTAACGCAGTATTTT
TRBD1 | TRBJ1-4 | . | TRBV6-5 | CASSYVGTVNEKLFF | TGTGCCAGCAGTTACGTGGGGACAGTTAATGAAAAACTGTTTTTT
. | TRBJ1-5 | . | TRBV7-9 | CASSLAGGNQPQHF | TGTGCCAGCAGCTTAGCCGGAGGGAATCAGCCCCAGCATTTT
TRBD1 | TRBJ1-2 | . | TRBV30 | CAWSKDRGYGYTF | TGTGCCTGGAGTAAGGACAGGGGCTATGGCTACACCTTC
. | TRBJ2-3 | . | TRBV30 | CAWSVFGGAPATDTQYF | TGTGCCTGGAGTGTATTCGGAGGGGCTCCGGCCACAGATACGCAGTATTTT
. | TRBJ2-7 | once | TRBV23-1 | CASTKPRKTGSYEQYF | TGCGCCAGCACCAAACCCAGGAAGACAGGATCCTACGAGCAGTACTTC
. | TRBJ2-1 | . | TRBV5-1 | CASSLYGAGRSSYNEQFF | TGCGCCAGCAGCTTGTATGGGGCAGGAAGAAGCTCCTACAATGAGCAGTTCTTC
TRBD2 | TRBJ2-1 | once | TRBV14 | CASSQGLAGGLPLATNEQFF | TGTGCCAGCAGCCAAGGACTAGCGGGCGGACTCCCTCTTGCTACAAATGAGCAGTTCTTC
. | TRBJ2-5 | . | TRBV27 | CASSLQARDSFGETQYF | TGTGCCAGCAGTTTACAAGCCCGGGACTCATTTGGGGAGACCCAGTACTTC
TRBD1 | TRBJ2-7 | once | TRBV6-1 | CASRLTGTGSYEQYF | TGTGCCAGCAGGTTGACAGGGACGGGATCCTACGAGCAGTACTTC
TRBD1 | TRBJ1-2 | once | TRBV25-1 | CASRGRDREYGYTF | TGTGCCAGCAGGGGCCGGGACAGAGAGTATGGCTACACCTTC
. | TRBJ1-6 | . | TRBV5-5 | CASSLPTVSPLHF | TGTGCCAGCAGCTTGCCTACCGTCTCACCCCTCCACTTT
TRBD2 | TRBJ2-7 | . | TRBV5-1 | CASSIGLAGGPGRGYF | TGCGCCAGCAGCATAGGACTAGCGGGGGGGCCGGGCCGGGGGTACTTC
. | TRBJ1-4 | . | TRBV6-1 | CASSEILAATNEKLFF | TGTGCCAGCAGTGAAATTTTAGCTGCAACTAATGAAAAACTGTTTTTT
TRBD1 | TRBJ1-1 | . | TRBV5-1 | CASSSLDRETTTEAFF | TGCGCCAGCAGCTCCCTGGACAGGGAAACCACGACTGAAGCTTTCTTT
. | TRBJ1-4 | . | TRBV10-3 | CAISEKGTATNEKLFF | TGTGCCATCAGTGAAAAAGGAACAGCAACTAATGAAAAACTGTTTTTT